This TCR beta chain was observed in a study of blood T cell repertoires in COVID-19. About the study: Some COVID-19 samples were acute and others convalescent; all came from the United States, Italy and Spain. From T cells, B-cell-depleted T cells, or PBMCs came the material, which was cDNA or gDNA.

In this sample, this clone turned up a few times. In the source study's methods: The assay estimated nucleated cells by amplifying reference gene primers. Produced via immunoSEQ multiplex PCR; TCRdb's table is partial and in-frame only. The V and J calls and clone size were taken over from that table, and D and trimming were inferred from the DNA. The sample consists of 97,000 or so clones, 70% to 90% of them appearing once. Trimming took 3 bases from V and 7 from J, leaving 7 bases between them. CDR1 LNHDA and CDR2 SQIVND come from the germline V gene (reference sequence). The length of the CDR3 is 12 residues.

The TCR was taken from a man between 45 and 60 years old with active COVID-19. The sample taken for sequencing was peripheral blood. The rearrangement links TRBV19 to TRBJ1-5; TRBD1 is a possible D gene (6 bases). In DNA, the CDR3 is TGTGCCAGTAGTATCCAGGGGCAGCCCCAGCATTTT. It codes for CASSIQGQPQHF.